This TCR beta chain was documented in a study of cytomegalovirus exposure and HLA in healthy donors. Worth noting for this clone: What it recognizes is unknown.

Study results and limitations: A subsequent analysis found that TCR clusters from the first cohort also tended to co-occur in the 120 or so validation repertoires, with approximately 95% of cluster scores above 0. The listing of approximately 160 TCR beta chains classed them as cytomegalovirus-associated.

Libraries were prepared by immunoSEQ multiplex PCR; TCRdb keeps only in-frame clonotypes and omits some of them. The sample holds about 120,000 clones; more than 75% are singletons and the top ten take roughly 1.9%. CDR3 length: 13 amino acids. V shed 5 bases and J shed 1 base, with 8 bases lying between them. Germline CDR1 and CDR2: MNHEY and SVGAGI. Sequenced sample: PBMCs. The source of this sequence is a woman in her 30s in good health and CMV-seronegative. V and J are TRBV6-5 and TRBJ1-1; TRBD1 is a possible D gene (5 bases). CDR3 DNA sequence: TGTGCCAGCAGTATGCAGGGGAACACTGAAGCTTTCTTT. Amino acids: CASSMQGNTEAFF.